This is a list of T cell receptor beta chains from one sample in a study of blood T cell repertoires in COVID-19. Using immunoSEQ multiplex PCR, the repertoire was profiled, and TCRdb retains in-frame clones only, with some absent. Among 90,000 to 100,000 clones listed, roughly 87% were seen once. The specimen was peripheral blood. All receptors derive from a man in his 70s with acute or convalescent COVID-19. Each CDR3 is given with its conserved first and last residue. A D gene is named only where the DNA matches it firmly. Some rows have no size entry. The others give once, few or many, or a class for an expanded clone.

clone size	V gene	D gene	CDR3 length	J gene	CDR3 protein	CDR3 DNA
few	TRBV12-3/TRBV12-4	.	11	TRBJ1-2	CASSLTNGYTF	TGTGCCAGCAGTTTGACAAATGGCTACACCTTC
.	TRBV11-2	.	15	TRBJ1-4	CASSLGLGTNEKLFF	TGTGCCAGCAGTCTGGGCTTAGGAACTAATGAAAAACTGTTTTTT
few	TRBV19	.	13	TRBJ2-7	CASSRGMNYEQYF	TGTGCCAGTAGTAGGGGCATGAATTACGAGCAGTACTTC
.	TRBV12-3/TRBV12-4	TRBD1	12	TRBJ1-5	CASSVTGGPQHF	TGTGCCAGCAGCGTCACAGGGGGCCCCCAGCATTTT
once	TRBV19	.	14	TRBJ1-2	CASSIQRGNYGYTF	TGTGCCAGTAGTATTCAGCGGGGGAACTATGGCTACACCTTC
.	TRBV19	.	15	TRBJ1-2	CASRRDGWGGYGYTF	TGTGCCAGTAGACGGGACGGCTGGGGGGGCTATGGCTACACCTTC
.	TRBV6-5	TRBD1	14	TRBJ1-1	CASSYHGTGTEAFF	TGTGCCAGCAGTTACCATGGGACAGGAACTGAAGCTTTCTTT
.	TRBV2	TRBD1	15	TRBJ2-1	CASSETGAAGNEQFF	TGTGCCAGCAGTGAGACAGGGGCGGCGGGAAATGAGCAGTTCTTC
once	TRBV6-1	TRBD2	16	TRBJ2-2	CASSASGGANTGELFF	TGTGCCAGCAGTGCGAGCGGGGGTGCGAACACCGGGGAGCTGTTTTTT
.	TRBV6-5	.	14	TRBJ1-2	CASTFRGFYYGYTF	TGTGCCAGTACTTTCCGAGGGTTCTACTATGGCTACACCTTC
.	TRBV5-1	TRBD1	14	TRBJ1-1	CASSWGQENTEAFF	TGCGCCAGCAGCTGGGGACAGGAGAACACTGAAGCTTTCTTT
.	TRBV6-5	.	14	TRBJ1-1	CASRTGRGPREAFF	TGTGCCAGCAGGACAGGTCGGGGACCACGTGAAGCTTTCTTT
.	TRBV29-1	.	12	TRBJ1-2	CSVGQSLYGYTF	TGCAGCGTCGGACAGAGCCTCTATGGCTACACCTTC
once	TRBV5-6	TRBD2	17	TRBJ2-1	CASSVGTSGATYNEQFF	TGTGCCAGCAGCGTAGGGACTAGCGGGGCCACCTACAATGAGCAGTTCTTC
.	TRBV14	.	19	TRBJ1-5	CASSQAYRTDRSSNQPQHF	TGTGCCAGCAGCCAAGCCTACCGGACAGATAGATCTAGCAATCAGCCCCAGCATTTT
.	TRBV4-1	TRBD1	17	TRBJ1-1	CASSLGPGQTMNTEAFF	TGCGCCAGCAGCCTAGGCCCGGGACAGACTATGAACACTGAAGCTTTCTTT
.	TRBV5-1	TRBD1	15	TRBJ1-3	CASSSRTGAGNTIYF	TGCGCCAGCAGCTCACGGACAGGGGCTGGAAACACCATATATTTT
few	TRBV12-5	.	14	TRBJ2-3	CASGFNRVQDTQYF	TGTGCTAGTGGTTTTAACAGGGTCCAAGATACGCAGTATTTT
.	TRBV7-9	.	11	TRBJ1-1	CASSGHTEAFF	TGTGCCAGCAGTGGACATACTGAAGCTTTCTTT
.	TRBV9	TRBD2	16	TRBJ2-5	CASSVNNLGGQETQYF	TGTGCCAGCAGCGTTAATAACCTGGGGGGGCAAGAGACCCAGTACTTC
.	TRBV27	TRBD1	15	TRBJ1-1	CASSPLTSGGTEAFF	TGTGCCAGCAGTCCACTTACTTCAGGGGGCACTGAAGCTTTCTTT
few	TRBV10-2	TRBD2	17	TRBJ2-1	CASSYNPGLAGNNEQFF	TGCGCCAGCAGCTACAACCCGGGACTAGCGGGGAACAATGAGCAGTTCTTC
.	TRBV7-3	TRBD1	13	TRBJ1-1	CASSSQGDTEAFF	TGTGCCAGCAGCTCGCAGGGGGATACTGAAGCTTTCTTT
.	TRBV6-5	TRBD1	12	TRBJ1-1	CASTPDRVKAFF	TGTGCCAGCACCCCTGACAGGGTTAAAGCTTTCTTT
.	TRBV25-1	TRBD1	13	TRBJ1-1	CASRTYSGGEAFF	TGTGCCAGCAGGACCTACTCAGGGGGAGAAGCTTTCTTT
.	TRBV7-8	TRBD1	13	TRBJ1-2	CASRSTGVAGYTF	TGTGCCAGCAGATCCACAGGGGTAGCTGGCTACACCTTC
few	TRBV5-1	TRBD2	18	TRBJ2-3	CASSLRLAGGLTTDTQYF	TGCGCCAGCAGCTTAAGGCTAGCGGGGGGTCTAACCACAGATACGCAGTATTTT
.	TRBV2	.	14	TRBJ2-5	CASSAAVPPETQYF	TGTGCCAGCAGTGCGGCGGTCCCGCCGGAGACCCAGTACTTC
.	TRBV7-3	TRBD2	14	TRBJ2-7	CASSLQAGYYEQYF	TGTGCCAGCAGCTTACAAGCGGGATACTACGAGCAGTACTTC
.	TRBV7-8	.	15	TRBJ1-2	CASSLAPGGVYGYTF	TGTGCCAGCAGCTTAGCCCCCGGCGGAGTATATGGCTACACCTTC
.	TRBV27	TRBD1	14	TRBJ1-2	CASRTDRGIYGYTF	TGTGCCAGCAGGACGGACAGGGGGATCTATGGCTACACCTTC
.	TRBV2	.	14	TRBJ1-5	CASSVQGSNQPQHF	TGTGCCAGCAGTGTACAGGGCTCAAATCAGCCCCAGCATTTT
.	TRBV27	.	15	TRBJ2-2	CASRGHGVGTGELFF	TGTGCCAGCAGGGGACACGGGGTGGGCACCGGGGAGCTGTTTTTT
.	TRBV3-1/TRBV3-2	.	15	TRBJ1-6	CASSPTRDPGSPLHF	TGTGCCAGCAGCCCAACCAGGGATCCGGGTTCACCCCTCCACTTT
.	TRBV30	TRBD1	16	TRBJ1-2	CAWSSGQGTLDYGYTF	TGTGCCTGGAGTTCCGGACAGGGGACCCTCGACTATGGCTACACCTTC
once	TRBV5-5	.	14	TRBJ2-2	CASSFGANTGELFF	TGTGCCAGCAGCTTTGGAGCGAACACCGGGGAGCTGTTTTTT
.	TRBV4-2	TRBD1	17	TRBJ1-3	CASSLPGTGTSGNTIYF	TGTGCCAGCAGCCTGCCCGGGACAGGAACCTCTGGAAACACCATATATTTT
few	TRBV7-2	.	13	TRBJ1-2	CASSLPERGGYTF	TGTGCCAGCAGCTTGCCAGAAAGGGGTGGCTACACCTTC
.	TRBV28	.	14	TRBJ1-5	CASTLSISNQPQHF	TGTGCCAGCACTCTATCAATTAGCAATCAGCCCCAGCATTTT
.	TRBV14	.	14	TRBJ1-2	CASSQDFRVGGYTF	TGTGCCAGCAGCCAAGATTTTCGGGTAGGCGGCTACACCTTC
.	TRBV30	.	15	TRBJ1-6	CAWTPRGGRSAPLHF	TGTGCCTGGACCCCAAGGGGCGGACGTTCAGCACCCCTCCACTTT
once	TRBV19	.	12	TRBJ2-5	CASSMVYGEQYF	TGTGCCAGTAGTATGGTTTACGGGGAACAGTACTTC
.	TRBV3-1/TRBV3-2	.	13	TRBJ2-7	CASSQDEGYEQYF	TGTGCCAGCAGCCAAGATGAGGGTTACGAGCAGTACTTC
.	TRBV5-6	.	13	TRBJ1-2	CASSLDPGYGYTF	TGTGCCAGCAGCTTGGATCCGGGCTATGGCTACACCTTC
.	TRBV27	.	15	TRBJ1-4	CASSLWGGSAEKLFF	TGTGCCAGCAGTTTATGGGGGGGCTCGGCTGAAAAACTGTTTTTT
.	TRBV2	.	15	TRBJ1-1	CASSEQGRGNTEAFF	TGTGCCAGCAGTGAACAGGGGAGGGGGAACACTGAAGCTTTCTTT
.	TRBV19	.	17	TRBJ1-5	CASRPPGGGVGNQPQHF	TGTGCCAGTAGACCCCCGGGCGGCGGGGTGGGCAATCAGCCCCAGCATTTT
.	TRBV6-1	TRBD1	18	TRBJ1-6	CASSDRRGLWSYNSPLHF	TGTGCCAGCAGTGATAGAAGGGGGCTTTGGTCCTATAATTCACCCCTCCACTTT
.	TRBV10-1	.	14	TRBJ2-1	CASSGAQGVHEQFF	TGCGCCAGCAGTGGGGCCCAGGGCGTCCATGAGCAGTTCTTC
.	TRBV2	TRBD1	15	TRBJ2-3	CASTLRTGRTDTQYF	TGTGCCAGCACCCTAAGGACAGGGAGGACAGATACGCAGTATTTT
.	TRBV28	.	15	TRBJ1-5	CASGPARGSNQPQHF	TGTGCCAGCGGCCCGGCTCGGGGAAGTAATCAGCCCCAGCATTTT
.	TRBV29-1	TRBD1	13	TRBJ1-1	CSVVSSGQAIAFF	TGCAGCGTTGTTTCGTCGGGACAGGCTATAGCTTTCTTT
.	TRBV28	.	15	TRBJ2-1	CASMGGLRSYNEQFF	TGTGCCAGTATGGGGGGGCTTCGCTCCTACAATGAGCAGTTCTTC
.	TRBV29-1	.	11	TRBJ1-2	CSVLLNYGYTF	TGCAGCGTTTTATTGAACTATGGCTACACCTTC
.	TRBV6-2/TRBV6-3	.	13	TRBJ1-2	CASSYSPYYGYTF	TGTGCCAGCAGTTATAGCCCCTACTATGGCTACACCTTC
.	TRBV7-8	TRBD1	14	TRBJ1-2	CASSLVPTGEGYTF	TGTGCCAGCAGCTTAGTCCCGACAGGGGAGGGCTACACCTTC
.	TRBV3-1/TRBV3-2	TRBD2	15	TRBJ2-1	CASSQEPGGPYEQFF	TGTGCCAGCAGCCAAGAACCGGGGGGGCCCTATGAGCAGTTCTTC
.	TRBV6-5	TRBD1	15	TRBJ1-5	CASSPGTVSNQPQHF	TGTGCCAGCAGCCCAGGGACAGTTAGCAATCAGCCCCAGCATTTT
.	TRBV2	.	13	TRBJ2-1	CASRPDSDNEQFF	TGTGCCAGCCGCCCGGACAGCGACAATGAGCAGTTCTTC
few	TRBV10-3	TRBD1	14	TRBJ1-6	CAIRQGAENSPLHF	TGTGCCATCAGACAGGGGGCCGAAAATTCACCCCTCCACTTT